These 20 T cell receptor beta chains were sequenced from one sample in a study of blood T cell repertoires in COVID-19. Clones were sequenced by immunoSEQ multiplex PCR, and TCRdb holds only the in-frame ones, with some missing. The sample lists fewer than 200,000 clones; approximately 86% were seen once. The sample consisted of peripheral blood. Source of these receptors: an elderly woman with COVID-19, enrolled during active disease.

The J gene is TRBJ2-7, the V gene TRBV28; 7 nucleotides align to TRBD1. CDR3 length: 14 amino acids. CDR1 and CDR2 from the germline V gene are MDHEN and SYDVKM. V was clipped by 10 bases and J by 1 base; unmatched bases: 10. The CDR3 protein is CATSGTEKSYEQYF. DNA for the CDR3: TGTGCCACCTCCGGGACAGAAAAATCCTACGAGCAGTACTTC. The variable domain in full, with the rest retrieved from reference TRBV28 and TRBJ2-7, is DVKVTQSSRYLVKRTGEKVFLECVQDMDHENMFWYRQDPGLGLRLIYFSYDVKMKEKGDIPEGYSVSREKKERFSLILESASTNQTSMYLCATSGTEKSYEQYFGPGTRLTVT.

This clone was observed many times. The V gene is TRBV6-5, the J gene TRBJ1-5; D uncertain. Germline V gene data show CDR1 as MNHEY and CDR2 as SVGAGI. The CDR3 consists of 11 residues. The ends were cut back, 4 bases at V and 4 bases at J, with 2 bases in the middle. The CDR3 nucleotides are TGTGCCAGCAGTTCTAATCAGCCCCAGCATTTT. Translated, it gives CASSSNQPQHF.

The chain combines TRBV19 with TRBJ1-3, with D unresolved. V was pared by 4 bases and J by 0 bases, with 7 bases between. This CDR3 is 14 amino acids long. Germline V CDR1 and CDR2: LNHDA, SQIVND (reference sequence). The CDR3 nucleotides are TGTGCCAGTAGTACGTCTTACTCTGGAAACACCATATATTTT. Its translation is CASSTSYSGNTIYF.

This clone was observed a single time. V is TRBV25-1 and J is TRBJ1-5; 7 bases line up with TRBD1. The V gene's germline CDR1 is MGHDK and CDR2 SYGVNS. The ends lost 2 bases at V and 6 bases at J; junction bases unmatched: 1. This CDR3 contains 13 residues. CDR3 bases: TGTGCCAGCAGTGAAACAGGGGTTCAGCCCCAGCATTTT. The encoded protein is CASSETGVQPQHF.

The sample holds one count of this clone. The V gene is TRBV29-1, the J gene TRBJ2-1; TRBD2 aligns across 7 bases. CDR1 is SQVTM, CDR2 ANQGSEA, per germline. J gave up 4 bases and V 7 bases, and 7 bases lay outside the gene matches. The CDR3 has 13 residues. The CDR3 coding sequence is TGCAGCGGGTCGCGGGGGATTTACAATGAGCAGTTCTTC. Encoded protein: CSGSRGIYNEQFF.

The CDR3 sequence: CASSQGERNQHF. CDR3 nucleotide sequence: TGTGCCAGCAGTCAAGGGGAAAGGAACCAGCATTTT. V usage is TRBV11-2 and J usage is TRBJ1-5; weak D call: TRBD1 (5 bases). The CDR3 is made up of 12 amino acids. CDR1 is SGHAT and CDR2 is FQNNGV in the germline V gene. Deletions cut 6 bases from V and 12 bases from J, with 15 bases between. The full variable domain, rest sourced from reference TRBV11-2 and TRBJ1-5, is EAGVAQSPRYKIIEKRQSVAFWCNPISGHATLYWYQQILGQGPKLLIQFQNNGVVDDSQLPKDRFSAERLKGVDSTLKIQPAKLEDSAVYLCASSQGERNQHFGDGTRLSIL.

This sequence joins TRBV2 and TRBJ1-2; TRBD1 aligns across 9 bases. The CDR3 totals 15 residues. CDR1 is SNHLY, CDR2 FYNNEI, per germline. V dropped 6 bases and J dropped 4; count of bases not matched to a gene: 9. The CDR3 sequence is CASSSYGTGPYGYTF. CDR3 in DNA: TGTGCCAGCAGCTCCTACGGGACAGGGCCCTATGGCTACACCTTC.

The V call is TRBV19, the J call TRBJ2-7, with 11 bases lining up with TRBD2. The CDR3 spans 13 residues. Germline CDR1 reads LNHDA; CDR2 reads SQIVND (reference sequence). V lost 11 bases and J lost 5; bases outside the gene matches: 8. The CDR3 nucleotides are TGTGCCGTCTCCGGGACTAGCGGAAACGAGCAGTACTTC. It is translated as CAVSGTSGNEQYF.

The rearrangement links TRBV6-6 to TRBJ2-5, with D possibly matching TRBD2 (6 bases). This CDR3 region has 14 residues. Per the germline V gene, CDR1 is MNHNY and CDR2 is SVGAGI (reference sequence). The V and J ends lost 6 bases and 3 bases respectively, with 14 bases between them. The CDR3, as DNA: TGTGCCAGCAGCCCCGGGACTTACGAAGAGACCCAGTACTTC. Translating gives CASSPGTYEETQYF.

The V and J genes are TRBV6-1 and TRBJ2-1; D remains ambiguous. CDR1 and CDR2 (germline): MNHNS, SASEGT. Deletions cut 1 base from V and 10 bases from J, with 8 bases between. This CDR3 is 12 amino acids long. The CDR3 loop is CASSEGRREQFF. CDR3 coding DNA: TGTGCCAGCAGTGAAGGTAGGCGGGAGCAGTTCTTC.

The chain couples TRBV9 to TRBJ2-3; D is undetermined. The V gene's germline CDR1 is SGDLS and CDR2 YYNGEE. The CDR3 totals 16 residues. V was clipped by 4 bases and J by 1 base, with 16 bases between them. CDR3 sequence (DNA): TGTGCCAGCAGCACCCGGTCCTCCGAGGGCACAGATACGCAGTATTTT. Translating it yields CASSTRSSEGTDTQYF.

The chain carries TRBV28 and TRBJ1-6, with 9 bases aligning to TRBD1. The V and J ends lost 4 bases and 9 bases, in that order; junction bases with no gene match: 10. The V gene's germline CDR1 is MDHEN and CDR2 SYDVKM. The CDR3 totals 16 residues. CDR3 coding DNA: TGTGCCAGCAGTTCCGGGACAGGGACGATGAGTTCACCCCTCCACTTT. It specifies CASSSGTGTMSSPLHF.

The rearrangement joins TRBV28 to TRBJ1-1, with 7 positions matching TRBD1. V gave up 5 bases and J gave up 6 bases; unmatched junction bases: 9. Per germline, CDR1 MDHEN and CDR2 SYDVKM. The CDR3 is made up of 14 amino acids. CDR3 bases: TGTGCCAGCAGTCCTTTCCGGGACAGACCTGAAGCTTTCTTT. This sequence encodes CASSPFRDRPEAFF.

The chain recombines TRBV11-2 with TRBJ2-1, with D hard to call. CDR1 and CDR2 (germline): SGHAT, FQNNGV. Trimming cost V 7 bases and J 8 bases, with 15 bases left between them. This CDR3 is built from 13 residues. CDR3 region: CASIRVGSDEQFF. The CDR3 DNA reads TGTGCCAGCATCCGGGTAGGAAGTGATGAGCAGTTCTTC. Variable domain in full (rest from reference TRBV11-2 and TRBJ2-1): EAGVAQSPRYKIIEKRQSVAFWCNPISGHATLYWYQQILGQGPKLLIQFQNNGVVDDSQLPKDRFSAERLKGVDSTLKIQPAKLEDSAVYLCASIRVGSDEQFFGPGTRLTVL.

The chain employs TRBV27 and TRBJ2-5; a weak D match, TRBD2 (6 bases). The CDR3 spans 12 residues. Trimming cost V 7 bases and J 3 bases, with 9 bases left between them. Germline V lookup: CDR1 MNHEY, CDR2 SMNVEV (reference sequence). The CDR3 sequence: CASKGGEETQYF. The CDR3 nucleotides are TGTGCCAGCAAAGGCGGGGAAGAGACCCAGTACTTC.

The CDR3 DNA reads as TGTGCTAGTGGTTTGCCCCCAGGGGGTCTCACTGAAGCTTTCTTT. Its translation is CASGLPPGGLTEAFF. V and J are TRBV12-5 and TRBJ1-1; 7 positions match TRBD1. Germline V lookup: CDR1 LGHNT, CDR2 FRNRAP. This CDR3 has 15 amino acids. After removal of 2 bases from V and 4 bases from J, the junction contained 7 bases not matched to a gene.

This clone was recorded once. The V gene is TRBV11-3, the J gene TRBJ2-3; D unresolved. This CDR3 contains 14 residues. With 5 bases removed from V and 0 bases from J, the gap between germline ends came to 9 bases. Germline CDR1 SGHNT, CDR2 YENEEA. DNA of the CDR3: TGTGCCAGCAGCGCGGCCCGGAGCACAGATACGCAGTATTTT. Its translation is CASSAARSTDTQYF.

The chain joins TRBV11-3 to TRBJ2-1; a possible D gene is TRBD2 (7 bases). V was cut by 5 bases and J by 8 bases, with 16 bases left in between. In germline, CDR1 is SGHNT, CDR2 YENEEA. The CDR3 spans 14 residues. The CDR3 DNA reads as TGTGCCAGCAGCCCCGGGGGGACAAGCGATGAGCAGTTCTTC. Its translation is CASSPGGTSDEQFF. Drawing the rest from reference TRBV11-3 and TRBJ2-1, the complete variable domain is EAGVVQSPRYKIIEKKQPVAFWCNPISGHNTLYWYLQNLGQGPELLIRYENEEAVDDSQLPKDRFSAERLKGVDSTLKIQPAELGDSAVYLCASSPGGTSDEQFFGPGTRLTVL.

This chain joins TRBV19 and TRBJ2-5, with a tentative D call TRBD2 (5 bases). Germline V gene sequence: CDR1 LNHDA, CDR2 SQIVND (reference sequence). This CDR3 spans 14 amino acids. The V end was cut by 4 bases, the J end by 1 base, with 10 bases between. CDR3 region: CASSNRGAQETQYF. CDR3 in DNA: TGTGCCAGTAGTAACCGGGGAGCCCAAGAGACCCAGTACTTC.

The chain links TRBV5-1 to TRBJ2-1, with TRBD2 matching over 10 bases. Germline V gene data show CDR1 as SGHRS and CDR2 as YFSETQ. The length of the CDR3 is 18 residues. The V gene end was trimmed by 0 bases and the J gene end by 5 bases; junction bases not matched to a gene: 11. The CDR3 DNA is TGCGCCAGCAGCTTGGAGGCCCAGGGGGGACTAGCGAACAATGAGCAGTTCTTC. Protein product: CASSLEAQGGLANNEQFF.